This T cell receptor (beta chain) originates from a study of CD8 T cells in ankylosing spondylitis. This clonotype was found many times. TCRdb used MiXCR to reprocess the 5' RACE reads, holding one entry per CDR3 protein. The top ten hold more than 7% of the sample, which has more than 250,000 distinct CDR3 sequences, roughly 10% seen once. Trimming shortened V by 0 bases and J by 4 bases, and 12 bases separated the two germline ends. CDR1 LNHNV and CDR2 YYDKDF come from the germline V gene (reference sequence). The CDR3 loop spans 15 amino acids. The genes are TRBV15 and TRBJ1-1; D possibly corresponds to TRBD1 (6 bases). The TCR originated in a female donor with ankylosing spondylitis or in good health (not recorded which). Material for sequencing was blood, either unsorted or a sorted T cell fraction (not recorded which). The CDR3 nucleotides read TGTGCCACCAGCAGAGATAGGACAGCTTCCACTGAAGCTTTCTTT. Protein sequence: CATSRDRTASTEAFF.